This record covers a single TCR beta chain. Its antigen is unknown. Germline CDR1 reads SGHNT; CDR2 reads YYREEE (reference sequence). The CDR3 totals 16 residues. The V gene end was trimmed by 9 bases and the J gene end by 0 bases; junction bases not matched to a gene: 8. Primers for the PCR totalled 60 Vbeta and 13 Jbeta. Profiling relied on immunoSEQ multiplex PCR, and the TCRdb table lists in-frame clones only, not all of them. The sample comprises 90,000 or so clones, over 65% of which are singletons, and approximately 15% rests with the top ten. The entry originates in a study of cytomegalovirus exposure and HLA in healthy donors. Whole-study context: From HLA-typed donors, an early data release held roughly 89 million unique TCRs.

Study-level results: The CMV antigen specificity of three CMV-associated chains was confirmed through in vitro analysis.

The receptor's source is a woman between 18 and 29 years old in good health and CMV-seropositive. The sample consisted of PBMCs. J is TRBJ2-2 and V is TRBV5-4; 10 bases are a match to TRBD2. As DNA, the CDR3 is TGTGCCACCCGGACAGCGGGGGGGGCGAACACCGGGGAGCTGTTTTTT. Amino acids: CATRTAGGANTGELFF.